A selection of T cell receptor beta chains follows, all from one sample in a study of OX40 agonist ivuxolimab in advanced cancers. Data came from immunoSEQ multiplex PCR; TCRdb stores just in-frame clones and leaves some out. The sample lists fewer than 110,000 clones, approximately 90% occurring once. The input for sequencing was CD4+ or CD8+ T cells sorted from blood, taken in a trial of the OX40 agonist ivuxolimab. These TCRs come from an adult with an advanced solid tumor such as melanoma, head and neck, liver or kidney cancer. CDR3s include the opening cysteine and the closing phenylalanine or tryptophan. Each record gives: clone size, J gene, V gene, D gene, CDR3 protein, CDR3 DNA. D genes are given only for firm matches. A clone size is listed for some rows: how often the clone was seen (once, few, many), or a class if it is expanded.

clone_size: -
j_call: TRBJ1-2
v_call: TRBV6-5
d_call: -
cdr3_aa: CASSKTETYGYTF
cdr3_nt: TGTGCCAGCAGCAAGACAGAGACCTATGGCTACACCTTC

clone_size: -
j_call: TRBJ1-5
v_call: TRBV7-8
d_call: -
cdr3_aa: CASSLGNQPQHF
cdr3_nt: TGTGCCAGCAGCTTGGGCAATCAGCCCCAGCATTTT

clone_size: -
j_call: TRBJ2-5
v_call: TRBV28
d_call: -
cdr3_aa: CASTLRVQETQYF
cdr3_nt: TGTGCCAGCACCTTGAGGGTCCAAGAGACCCAGTACTTC

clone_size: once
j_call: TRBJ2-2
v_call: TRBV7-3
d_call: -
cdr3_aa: CASSSYGDAGELFF
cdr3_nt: TGTGCCAGCAGCTCCTACGGTGATGCCGGGGAGCTGTTTTTT

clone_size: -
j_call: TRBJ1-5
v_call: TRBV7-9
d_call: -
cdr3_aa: CASSRGQEGQPQHF
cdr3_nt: TGTGCCAGCAGCCGAGGACAAGAAGGGCAGCCCCAGCATTTT

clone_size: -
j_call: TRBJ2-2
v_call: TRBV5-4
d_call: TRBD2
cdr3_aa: CASSRGLAGGFTGELFF
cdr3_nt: TGTGCCAGCAGCAGGGGACTAGCGGGAGGTTTCACCGGGGAGCTGTTTTTT

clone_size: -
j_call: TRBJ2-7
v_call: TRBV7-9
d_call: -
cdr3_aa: CASSLESPPSYEQYF
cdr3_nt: TGTGCCAGCAGCTTAGAATCCCCACCCTCCTACGAGCAGTACTTC

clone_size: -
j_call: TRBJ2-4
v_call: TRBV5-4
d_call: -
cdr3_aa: CASSLGGPMGAKNIQYF
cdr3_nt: TGTGCCAGCAGCTTGGGGGGTCCGATGGGTGCCAAAAACATTCAGTACTTC

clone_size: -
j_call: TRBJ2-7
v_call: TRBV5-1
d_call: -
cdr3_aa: CASSLVTDYEQYF
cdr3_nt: TGCGCCAGCAGCTTGGTGACGGACTACGAGCAGTACTTC

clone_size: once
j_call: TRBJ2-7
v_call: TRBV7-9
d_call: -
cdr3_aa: CASSLEHRAGEQYF
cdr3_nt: TGTGCCAGCAGCTTAGAGCACAGGGCGGGCGAGCAGTACTTC

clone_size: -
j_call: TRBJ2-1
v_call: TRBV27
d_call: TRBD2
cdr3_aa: CASRLAGGPYNEQFF
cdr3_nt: TGTGCCAGCAGGCTAGCGGGAGGGCCTTACAATGAGCAGTTCTTC

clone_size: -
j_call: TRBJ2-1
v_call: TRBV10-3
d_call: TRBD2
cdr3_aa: CAISVSNRRSGRGGGNEQFF
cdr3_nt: TGTGCCATCAGTGTATCTAACCGGAGGAGCGGGAGAGGGGGTGGGAATGAGCAGTTCTTC

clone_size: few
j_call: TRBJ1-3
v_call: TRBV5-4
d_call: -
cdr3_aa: CASSLDSGPGNTIYF
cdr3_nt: TGTGCCAGCAGCTTGGATTCAGGGCCTGGAAACACCATATATTTT

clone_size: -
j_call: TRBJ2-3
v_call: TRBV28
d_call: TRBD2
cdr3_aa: CASRIYALAGGPGRDTQYF
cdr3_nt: TGTGCCAGCAGAATTTACGCGCTAGCGGGAGGGCCCGGTCGAGATACGCAGTATTTT

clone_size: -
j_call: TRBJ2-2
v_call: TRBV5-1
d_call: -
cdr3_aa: CASSPLGGDTGELFF
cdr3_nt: TGCGCCAGCAGCCCCCTAGGAGGGGATACCGGGGAGCTGTTTTTT

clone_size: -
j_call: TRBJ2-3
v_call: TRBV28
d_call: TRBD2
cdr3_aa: CASSYTSGRADTQYF
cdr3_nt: TGTGCCAGCAGCTACACTAGCGGGAGGGCAGATACGCAGTATTTT

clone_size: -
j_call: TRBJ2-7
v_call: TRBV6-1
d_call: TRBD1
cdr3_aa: CASNSGQVTYEQYF
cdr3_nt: TGTGCCAGCAACTCGGGACAGGTAACCTACGAGCAGTACTTC

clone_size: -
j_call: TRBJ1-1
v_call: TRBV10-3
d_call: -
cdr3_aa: CAISDTRSATEAFF
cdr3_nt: TGTGCCATCAGTGATACTCGCTCGGCCACTGAAGCTTTCTTT

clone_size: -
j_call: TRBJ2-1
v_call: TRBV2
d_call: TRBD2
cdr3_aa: CASSPGLAGVYEQFF
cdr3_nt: TGTGCCAGCAGTCCGGGACTAGCGGGAGTTTATGAGCAGTTCTTC

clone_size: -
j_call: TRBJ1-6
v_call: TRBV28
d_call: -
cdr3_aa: CASIQSGSPLHF
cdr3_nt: TGTGCCAGCATACAGAGTGGTTCACCCCTCCACTTT

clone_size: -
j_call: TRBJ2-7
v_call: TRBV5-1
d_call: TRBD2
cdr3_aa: CASSFGSASGSYEQYF
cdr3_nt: TGCGCCAGCAGCTTTGGGTCCGCTAGCGGTTCGTACGAGCAGTACTTC

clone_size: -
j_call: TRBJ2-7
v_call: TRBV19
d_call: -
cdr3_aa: CASSMRAALGYEQYF
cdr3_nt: TGTGCCAGTAGTATGAGGGCTGCCCTTGGCTACGAGCAGTACTTC

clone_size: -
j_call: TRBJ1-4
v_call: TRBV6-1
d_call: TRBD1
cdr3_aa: CASSDGTVFNEKLFF
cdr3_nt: TGTGCCAGCAGTGACGGGACAGTCTTTAATGAAAAACTGTTTTTT

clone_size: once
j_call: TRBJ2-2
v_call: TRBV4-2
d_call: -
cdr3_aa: CASSQDRPAVIDRELFF
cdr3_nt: TGTGCCAGCAGCCAAGATAGGCCTGCCGTTATTGACAGGGAGCTGTTTTTT

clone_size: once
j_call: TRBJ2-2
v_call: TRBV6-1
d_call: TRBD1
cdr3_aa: CASSRDRGQGELFF
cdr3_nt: TGTGCCAGCAGTCGGGACAGGGGGCAAGGGGAGCTGTTTTTT

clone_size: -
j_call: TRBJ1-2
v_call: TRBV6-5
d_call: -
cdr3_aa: CASSYSTREGNYGYTF
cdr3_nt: TGTGCCAGCAGTTACTCGACCCGGGAGGGTAACTATGGCTACACCTTC